This T cell receptor (beta chain) emerged from a study of relationships among human T cell subsets (dated 2010 in TCRdb). Concerning the study at large: Sequencing was performed on eight distinct blood T cell populations: pan T, CD8 cytotoxic, regulatory, Th1, Th2, naive plus transitional, activated and memory cells.

The study at large found these results: Substantial CDR3 sharing among Th1, Th2 and regulatory T cells was interpreted as suggesting stochastic cell fate choices. While more than 60% of CD8+ cytotoxic sequences came from clones with more than 100 reads, the regulatory and Th2 subsets had few clones of that kind. The bead-based sorting was unable to rule out the presence of a CD4+CD8+ double-positive population. The seven subsets showed no statistically significant differences in V, D and J usage, CDR3 length, or N-nucleotide additions. T cell counts went unrecorded for a couple of pan T samples, which were processed alongside pan B cells.

To isolate the T cell subsets, Miltenyi superparamagnetic beads coated with subset-specific monoclonal antibodies were used. Every T cell population came from peripheral blood. Ficoll separation of whole blood yielded mononuclear cells, and anti-CD14 microbeads were then used to deplete the monocytes. Isolated cell populations were immediately resuspended in RNAprotect reagent. The pan T sample comprised CD3+ T cells in general. Of note for this clonotype: Its antigen is unknown. Per-base qualities were not stored, and no clone one base away is much larger.

The CDR3 covers 15 residues, taking in both the cysteine and the phenylalanine. Of the read, only the CDR3 DNA is kept; its 45 bases are in frame from base 1. V loses 1 base of germline sequence and J loses 0 bases, and the interval between the two ends is 7 bases. The CDR1 and CDR2 encoded by the germline V gene (reference sequence) are SSHAT and FNYEAQ. The library came from multiplex PCR. The sequencer listed for this sample is 454 GS FLX. TCR alpha and beta CDR3 regions were amplified from mRNA by semiquantitative ARM-PCR. ARM-PCR used tagged nested gene-specific primers, after which communal superprimers carried out exponential amplification. Nested primers were removed by exonuclease before the second amplification round on first-round PCR products. Amplicons were sequenced on the 454 platform, which allows rapid sequencing of millions of DNA fragments without cloning bias. A read counted as effective if the read could be mapped to both V and J germline segments. As for how the authors treated the data: Reads were assigned to germline V, D and J segments with IRmap, which uses pyromap, a Smith-Waterman modification adapted to 454 sequencing errors. To filter D-beta assignments, cutoffs were set at the 99th percentile of the alignment scores obtained from simulated random sequences. CDR3 was defined as the amino acids between the conserved V-segment Y[YFLI]C motif and the J-segment [FW]GXGT motif. Repertoire diversity was estimated with a compound Poisson process model previously applied to large-scale EST data. A procedure for detecting cross-contamination was applied so that sample contamination could be argued against as the origin of shared CDR3s. Starting from the raw public reads, TCRdb applied fastp trimming at Q25, assembled clones with MiXCR and retained in-frame beta chains. Each record represents a unique CDR3 protein, reported with the most common genes and DNA among its rows. TCRdb's processing, not the study's, gives the V and J calls here. The sample table contains a few thousand distinct CDR3 sequences; only one count was recorded for roughly four fifths of them. The ten largest clones take up approximately 16% of the sample.

The sample comprised total T cells sorted from blood. This sample's cell subset or site label indicates: CD3+ T cells in general. The TCR sequence derives from a man between 35 and 55 years old in good health. Recombination connected TRBV7-7 to TRBJ2-1, with a weak D call of TRBD2 (5 bases match). The CDR3 is CASSLGRDSYNEQFF. The DNA sequence reads TGTGCCAGCAGCTTAGGCCGGGACTCCTACAATGAGCAGTTCTTC.